This T cell receptor beta chain is from a study of T cell changes during pregnancy in multiple sclerosis (dated by TCRdb to the late 2010s). A note on the overall study: Changes in the T cell repertoire over the course of pregnancy were examined in this study in women with multiple sclerosis.

A word on this clone: The target of this receptor is not known. No base-level quality is on record; no much larger clone is a single base apart.

To prepare the library, the immunoSEQ multiplex PCR assay was applied. The clones in this table, taken by TCRdb from immuneACCESS, are in-frame only. Not every clone is retained; where verified, under half of the shortfall comes from an unresolved V gene, and the cause of the rest is unknown. This sample lists approximately 40,000 clones; 85% to 95% were detected once. The top ten clonotypes cover under 1.5% of the sample. The sample taken for sequencing was peripheral blood. The sequence was collected from a female donor with multiple sclerosis, enrolled in a pregnancy study.

The bases read TGTGCCAGCAGTGAATTCTCGGGGGGATCGCAGTATTTT. The translation is CASSEFSGGSQYF. The V and J segments used are TRBV6-4 and TRBJ2-3, with TRBD2 identical over 7 junction bases. CDR1 is given as MRHNA and CDR2 as SNTAGT, both from the germline V gene. The CDR3 spans 13 residues, from the cysteine through the phenylalanine. CDR3 DNA only is kept here, 39 bases in frame from base 1. From V the trimming removes 3 bases and from J it removes 10 bases, while the gene matches leave 7 bases of the junction unaccounted for.